A selection of T cell receptor beta chains follows, all from one sample in a study of CD8+ T cells in alopecia areata. Clones were read by immunoSEQ multiplex PCR, and TCRdb kept only the in-frame ones, dropping some. Of more than 10,000 clones in the sample, approximately 60% were seen once. This specimen consisted of skin, obtained at week 0. These receptor sequences come from a human donor with alopecia areata. Each CDR3 is given with its conserved first and last residue. Each record gives: D gene, J gene, clone size, V gene, CDR3 DNA, CDR3 protein. D genes are given only for firm matches. Size is stated for part of the rows, as once, few or many counts, or as a class when the clone is expanded.

D gene: NA; J gene: TRBJ1-2; clone size: NA; V gene: TRBV4-1; CDR3 DNA: TGCGCCAGCAGCCAACCTATCCCCAGGAGGGGGAGTGACTATGGCTACACCTTC; CDR3 protein: CASSQPIPRRGSDYGYTF
D gene: NA; J gene: TRBJ2-7; clone size: once; V gene: TRBV30; CDR3 DNA: TGTGCCTGGAGTGTACTAGGGCGAGACGAGCAGTACTTC; CDR3 protein: CAWSVLGRDEQYF
D gene: TRBD1; J gene: TRBJ1-5; clone size: NA; V gene: TRBV10-2; CDR3 DNA: TGCGCCAGCATGACCGGGACAGGCAATCAGCCCCAGCATTTT; CDR3 protein: CASMTGTGNQPQHF
D gene: NA; J gene: TRBJ2-7; clone size: once; V gene: TRBV6-1; CDR3 DNA: TGTGCCAGCCCTGGGACGGCGAGCTCCTACGAGCAGTACTTC; CDR3 protein: CASPGTASSYEQYF
D gene: NA; J gene: TRBJ1-3; clone size: NA; V gene: TRBV7-2; CDR3 DNA: TGTGCCAGCAGCCACCTCCGGGGGTCTGGAAACACCATATATTTT; CDR3 protein: CASSHLRGSGNTIYF
D gene: NA; J gene: TRBJ2-4; clone size: few; V gene: TRBV2; CDR3 DNA: TGTGCCAGCAGTGAATTCTCAACTATATACGCTTTGGGGCGTCCCAAAAACATTCAGTACTTC; CDR3 protein: CASSEFSTIYALGRPKNIQYF
D gene: NA; J gene: TRBJ2-1; clone size: NA; V gene: TRBV6-1; CDR3 DNA: TGCGTCGTAGGAGGGACCGTTTACAATGAGCAGTTCTTC; CDR3 protein: CVVGGTVYNEQFF
D gene: NA; J gene: TRBJ1-1; clone size: few; V gene: TRBV4-3; CDR3 DNA: TGCGCCAGCAGCCAAGTGACAGCCAACACTGAAGCTTTCTTT; CDR3 protein: CASSQVTANTEAFF
D gene: NA; J gene: TRBJ2-3; clone size: once; V gene: TRBV5-4; CDR3 DNA: TGTGCCTACGCAGCTTATCTTATTGGGGGCACAGATACGCAGTATTTT; CDR3 protein: CAYAAYLIGGTDTQYF
D gene: NA; J gene: TRBJ2-1; clone size: medium-sized; V gene: TRBV29-1; CDR3 DNA: TGCAGCGAAAAGACAGGAACCTACAATGAGCAGTTCTTC; CDR3 protein: CSEKTGTYNEQFF
D gene: NA; J gene: TRBJ1-5; clone size: NA; V gene: TRBV7-9; CDR3 DNA: TGTGCCAGCAGCGAAGGGTCTGGCTACAATCAGCCCCAGCATTTT; CDR3 protein: CASSEGSGYNQPQHF
D gene: NA; J gene: TRBJ2-2; clone size: NA; V gene: TRBV29-1; CDR3 DNA: TGCAGCGTTGAAGACCTCCGGACGAAGCGGACGACCGGGGAGCTGTTTTTT; CDR3 protein: CSVEDLRTKRTTGELFF
D gene: TRBD2; J gene: TRBJ2-5; clone size: few; V gene: TRBV11-2; CDR3 DNA: TGTGCCAGCAGGCCCGGGACTAGCGCAATTCTTCAAGAGACCCAGTACTTC; CDR3 protein: CASRPGTSAILQETQYF
D gene: TRBD1; J gene: TRBJ1-1; clone size: NA; V gene: TRBV5-5; CDR3 DNA: TGTGCCAGCAGCGGGGACAGGGGGCAAGTCATGAACACTGAAGCTTTCTTT; CDR3 protein: CASSGDRGQVMNTEAFF
D gene: TRBD2; J gene: TRBJ2-3; clone size: NA; V gene: TRBV7-2; CDR3 DNA: TGTGCCAGCAGCTTAGGGTTGCGACTAGCGGGTCTAGATACGCAGTATTTT; CDR3 protein: CASSLGLRLAGLDTQYF
D gene: NA; J gene: TRBJ2-7; clone size: NA; V gene: TRBV16; CDR3 DNA: TGTGCCAGCAGCCAAGGCCAGAGCACCTACGAGCAGTACTTC; CDR3 protein: CASSQGQSTYEQYF
D gene: TRBD2; J gene: TRBJ2-7; clone size: few; V gene: TRBV5-1; CDR3 DNA: TGCGCCAGCAGCAGGACTAGCGGGGGCTACGAGCAGTACTTC; CDR3 protein: CASSRTSGGYEQYF
D gene: NA; J gene: TRBJ1-5; clone size: few; V gene: TRBV6-6; CDR3 DNA: TGTGCCAGCAGTTACGGGATGGGAACGGGCAATCAGCCCCAGCATTTT; CDR3 protein: CASSYGMGTGNQPQHF
D gene: TRBD1; J gene: TRBJ1-1; clone size: NA; V gene: TRBV28; CDR3 DNA: TGTGCCAGCCAGAAGAGGCGGACAGGGGGCCTCGCTGAAGCTTTCTTT; CDR3 protein: CASQKRRTGGLAEAFF
D gene: NA; J gene: TRBJ2-1; clone size: NA; V gene: TRBV6-1; CDR3 DNA: TGTGCCAGCAGTTCCTTGGTGGGGGGCTACAATGAGCAGTTCTTC; CDR3 protein: CASSSLVGGYNEQFF
D gene: NA; J gene: TRBJ2-3; clone size: NA; V gene: TRBV6-5; CDR3 DNA: TGTGCCAGCAGTTCCAGAGACACAGATACGCAGTATTTT; CDR3 protein: CASSSRDTDTQYF
D gene: TRBD1; J gene: TRBJ1-1; clone size: few; V gene: TRBV19; CDR3 DNA: TGTGCCAGCCAGGGGGCATGGGGAGCTTTCTTT; CDR3 protein: CASQGAWGAFF
D gene: TRBD2; J gene: TRBJ2-1; clone size: NA; V gene: TRBV29-1; CDR3 DNA: TGCAGCGTCACGACCGGGACTAGCTCCTACAATGAGCAGTTCTTC; CDR3 protein: CSVTTGTSSYNEQFF
D gene: NA; J gene: TRBJ1-1; clone size: NA; V gene: TRBV18; CDR3 DNA: TGTGCCAGCTCACCAGGGGTTGAAGCTTTCTTT; CDR3 protein: CASSPGVEAFF
D gene: TRBD2; J gene: TRBJ2-3; clone size: NA; V gene: TRBV5-1; CDR3 DNA: TGCGCCAGCAGCTACTATCCCGGGACTAGCGGCACAGATACGCAGTATTTT; CDR3 protein: CASSYYPGTSGTDTQYF
D gene: TRBD1; J gene: TRBJ2-2; clone size: few; V gene: TRBV19; CDR3 DNA: TGTGCCAGTACGGACAGGGGGCAGATCACCGGGGAGCTGTTTTTT; CDR3 protein: CASTDRGQITGELFF
D gene: NA; J gene: TRBJ1-1; clone size: NA; V gene: TRBV6-5; CDR3 DNA: TGTGCCAGCAGTTACATACAGGCCTGGGGCACTGAAGCTTTCTTT; CDR3 protein: CASSYIQAWGTEAFF
D gene: TRBD2; J gene: TRBJ2-7; clone size: few; V gene: TRBV10-2; CDR3 DNA: TGCGCCAGCACCCTGACTAGCGGGATCTACGAGCAGTACTTC; CDR3 protein: CASTLTSGIYEQYF
D gene: NA; J gene: TRBJ2-7; clone size: few; V gene: TRBV15; CDR3 DNA: TGTGCCACCAGCAGCGCCATTCACTACGAGCAGTACTTC; CDR3 protein: CATSSAIHYEQYF
D gene: TRBD1; J gene: TRBJ1-2; clone size: once; V gene: TRBV20-1; CDR3 DNA: TGCAGTGCTGATCGACAGGGGACCTACACCTTC; CDR3 protein: CSADRQGTYTF
D gene: TRBD1; J gene: TRBJ2-4; clone size: NA; V gene: TRBV14; CDR3 DNA: TGTGCCAGCAGCCGGGACAGGGGGCCCAGCATTCAGTACTTC; CDR3 protein: CASSRDRGPSIQYF
D gene: TRBD1; J gene: TRBJ1-3; clone size: NA; V gene: TRBV2; CDR3 DNA: TGTGCCAGCAGGAGGGGGACAGCAGCTGGAAACACCATATATTTT; CDR3 protein: CASRRGTAAGNTIYF
D gene: TRBD1; J gene: TRBJ2-7; clone size: NA; V gene: TRBV7-9; CDR3 DNA: TGTGCCAGCAGCACCCCTGGAGGGGACAGGTCCTACGAGCAGTACTTC; CDR3 protein: CASSTPGGDRSYEQYF
D gene: TRBD1; J gene: TRBJ2-1; clone size: NA; V gene: TRBV19; CDR3 DNA: TGTGCCAGTAGTTACGCAGGGGGCAAATCCTACAATGAGCAGTTCTTC; CDR3 protein: CASSYAGGKSYNEQFF
D gene: TRBD2; J gene: TRBJ2-1; clone size: few; V gene: TRBV10-2; CDR3 DNA: TGCGCCAGCAGGGCCTGGCGGGGGGGCTACAATGAGCAGTTCTTC; CDR3 protein: CASRAWRGGYNEQFF
D gene: NA; J gene: TRBJ1-1; clone size: NA; V gene: TRBV25-1; CDR3 DNA: TGTGCCAGCAGTTGGGACGTGAGGACTGAAGCTTTCTTT; CDR3 protein: CASSWDVRTEAFF
D gene: NA; J gene: TRBJ2-7; clone size: NA; V gene: TRBV29-1; CDR3 DNA: TGCAGCGTTATTCTCCCAGGCTACGAGCAGTACTTC; CDR3 protein: CSVILPGYEQYF
D gene: NA; J gene: TRBJ1-1; clone size: once; V gene: TRBV14; CDR3 DNA: TGTGCCAGCAGCCAAGCGAGGATGGGTCTCACTGAAGCTTTCTTT; CDR3 protein: CASSQARMGLTEAFF
D gene: TRBD1; J gene: TRBJ1-2; clone size: NA; V gene: TRBV7-6; CDR3 DNA: TGTGCCAGCAGCTCGCGGACAGGGCCGGTTGGCTACACCTTC; CDR3 protein: CASSSRTGPVGYTF
D gene: NA; J gene: TRBJ1-2; clone size: once; V gene: TRBV5-8; CDR3 DNA: TGTGCCAGCAGCCTGCTGAGTGGCTACACCTTC; CDR3 protein: CASSLLSGYTF
D gene: TRBD1; J gene: TRBJ2-7; clone size: NA; V gene: TRBV7-8; CDR3 DNA: TGTGCCAGCAGCTTATTTTTTGGTCCCTTGAGTACGTTTCGGGACAGAGCCTACGAGCAGTACTTC; CDR3 protein: CASSLFFGPLSTFRDRAYEQYF
D gene: TRBD2; J gene: TRBJ2-1; clone size: NA; V gene: TRBV5-5; CDR3 DNA: TGTGCCAGCAGCTTGCGCGGGAGAGACTACAATGAGCAGTTCTTC; CDR3 protein: CASSLRGRDYNEQFF
D gene: NA; J gene: TRBJ1-1; clone size: NA; V gene: TRBV20-1; CDR3 DNA: TGCAGTGCTAGGGATTTGACTGAAGCTTTCTTT; CDR3 protein: CSARDLTEAFF
D gene: TRBD1; J gene: TRBJ1-4; clone size: NA; V gene: TRBV6-1; CDR3 DNA: TGTGCCAGCAGTGACCTTCGGGACAGGGATGAAAAACTGTTTTTT; CDR3 protein: CASSDLRDRDEKLFF
D gene: TRBD2; J gene: TRBJ2-5; clone size: NA; V gene: TRBV7-8; CDR3 DNA: TGTGCCAGCAGCTTAGCGCAACTAGCGGGTAGATGGGGACAAGAGACCCAGTACTTC; CDR3 protein: CASSLAQLAGRWGQETQYF
D gene: NA; J gene: TRBJ1-1; clone size: NA; V gene: TRBV20-1; CDR3 DNA: TGCAGTGCTACCCTGGGCACTGAAGCTTTCTTT; CDR3 protein: CSATLGTEAFF
D gene: NA; J gene: TRBJ1-2; clone size: NA; V gene: TRBV6-5; CDR3 DNA: TGTGCCAGCAGCTTCCTACCTCAGGGGTTTGGCTACACCTTC; CDR3 protein: CASSFLPQGFGYTF
D gene: NA; J gene: TRBJ1-3; clone size: few; V gene: TRBV9; CDR3 DNA: TGTGCCAGCAGCGTAGGAGGGGGAATCGGTGGAAACACCATATATTTT; CDR3 protein: CASSVGGGIGGNTIYF
D gene: NA; J gene: TRBJ1-1; clone size: NA; V gene: TRBV30; CDR3 DNA: TGTGCCTGGATCGCCAACATGAACACTGAAGCTTTCTTT; CDR3 protein: CAWIANMNTEAFF
D gene: NA; J gene: TRBJ2-2; clone size: NA; V gene: TRBV19; CDR3 DNA: TGTGCCAGTAGTATGTCCTTAGCGGTGAGCGGGGAGCTGTTTTTT; CDR3 protein: CASSMSLAVSGELFF
D gene: NA; J gene: TRBJ1-2; clone size: few; V gene: TRBV18; CDR3 DNA: TGTGCCAGCTCACCTTCCGGGACGACCTATGGCTACACCTTC; CDR3 protein: CASSPSGTTYGYTF